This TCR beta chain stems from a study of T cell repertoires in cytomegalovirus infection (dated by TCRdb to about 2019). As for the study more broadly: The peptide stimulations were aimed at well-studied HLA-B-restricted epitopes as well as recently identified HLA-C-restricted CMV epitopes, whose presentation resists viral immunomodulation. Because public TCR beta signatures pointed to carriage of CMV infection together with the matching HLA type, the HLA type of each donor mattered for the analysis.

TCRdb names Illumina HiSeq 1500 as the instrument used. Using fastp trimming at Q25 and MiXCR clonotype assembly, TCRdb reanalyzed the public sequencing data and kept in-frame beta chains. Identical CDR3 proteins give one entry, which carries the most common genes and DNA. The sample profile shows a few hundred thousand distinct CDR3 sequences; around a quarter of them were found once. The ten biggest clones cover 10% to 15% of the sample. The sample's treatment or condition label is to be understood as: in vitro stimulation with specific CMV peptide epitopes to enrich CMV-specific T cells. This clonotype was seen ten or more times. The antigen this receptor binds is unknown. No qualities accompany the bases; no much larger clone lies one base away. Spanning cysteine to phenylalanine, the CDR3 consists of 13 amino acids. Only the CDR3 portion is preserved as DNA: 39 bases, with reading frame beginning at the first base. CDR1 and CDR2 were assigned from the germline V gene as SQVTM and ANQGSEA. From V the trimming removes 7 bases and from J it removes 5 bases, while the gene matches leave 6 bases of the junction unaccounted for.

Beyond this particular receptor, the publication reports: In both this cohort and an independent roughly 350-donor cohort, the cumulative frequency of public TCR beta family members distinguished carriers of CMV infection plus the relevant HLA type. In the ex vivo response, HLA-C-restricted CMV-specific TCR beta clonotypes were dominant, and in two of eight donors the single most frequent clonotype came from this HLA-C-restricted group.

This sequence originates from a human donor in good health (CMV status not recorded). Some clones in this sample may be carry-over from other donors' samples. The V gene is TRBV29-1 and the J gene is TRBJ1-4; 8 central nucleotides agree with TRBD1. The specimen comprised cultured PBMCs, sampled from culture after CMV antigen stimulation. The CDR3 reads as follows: CSATGQGNEKLFF. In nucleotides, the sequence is TGCAGCGCAACTGGACAGGGCAATGAAAAACTGTTTTTT.